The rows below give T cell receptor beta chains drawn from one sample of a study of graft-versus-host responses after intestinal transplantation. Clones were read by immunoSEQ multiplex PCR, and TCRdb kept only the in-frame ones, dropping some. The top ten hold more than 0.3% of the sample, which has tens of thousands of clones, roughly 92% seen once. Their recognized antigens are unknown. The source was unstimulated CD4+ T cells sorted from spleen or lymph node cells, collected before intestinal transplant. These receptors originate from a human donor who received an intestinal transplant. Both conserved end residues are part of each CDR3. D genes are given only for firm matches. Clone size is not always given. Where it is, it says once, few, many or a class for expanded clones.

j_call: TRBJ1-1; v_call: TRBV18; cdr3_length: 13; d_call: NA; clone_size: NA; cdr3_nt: TGTGCCAGCTCACCCAAGGACGGTTCTGAAGCTTTCTTT; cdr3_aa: CASSPKDGSEAFF
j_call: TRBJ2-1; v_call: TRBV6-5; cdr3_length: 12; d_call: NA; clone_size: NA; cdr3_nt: TGTGCCAGCAGAAGGGAGACCAATGAGCAGTTCTTC; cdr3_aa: CASRRETNEQFF
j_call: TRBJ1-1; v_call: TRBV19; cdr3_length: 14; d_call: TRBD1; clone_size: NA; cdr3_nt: TGTGCCAGTAGTCTTTCCCGCGGACAGGGCAAAGCTTTCTTT; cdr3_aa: CASSLSRGQGKAFF
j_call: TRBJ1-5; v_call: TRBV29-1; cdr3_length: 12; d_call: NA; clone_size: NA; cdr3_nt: TGCAGCGTTTTGGACGTAGGCCGGCCCCAGCATTTT; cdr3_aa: CSVLDVGRPQHF
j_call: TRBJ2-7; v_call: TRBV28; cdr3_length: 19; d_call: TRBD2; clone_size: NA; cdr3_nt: TGTGCCAGCAGTTTAATAGTCCGGACTAGCGGGACTAACTCCTACGAGCAGTACTTC; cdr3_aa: CASSLIVRTSGTNSYEQYF
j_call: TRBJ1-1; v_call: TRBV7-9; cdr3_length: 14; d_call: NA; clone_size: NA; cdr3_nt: TGTGCCAGCAGCTTAGCTAATGCCAGGTACGAAGCTTTCTTT; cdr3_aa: CASSLANARYEAFF
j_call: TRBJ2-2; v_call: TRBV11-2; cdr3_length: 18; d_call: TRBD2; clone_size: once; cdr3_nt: TGTGCCAGCAGCCCTGGGGGGGGACTAGCGGCGAACACCGGGGAGCTGTTTTTT; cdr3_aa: CASSPGGGLAANTGELFF
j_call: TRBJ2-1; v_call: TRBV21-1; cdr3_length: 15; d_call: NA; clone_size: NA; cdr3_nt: TGTGCCAGCAGCAATCCACTAGAAGTCGACAATGAGCAGTTCTTC; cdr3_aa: CASSNPLEVDNEQFF
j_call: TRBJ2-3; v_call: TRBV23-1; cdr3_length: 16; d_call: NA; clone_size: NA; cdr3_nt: TGCGCCAGCCATAAACCTACAGGGTATTCCACAGATACGCAGTATTTT; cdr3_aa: CASHKPTGYSTDTQYF
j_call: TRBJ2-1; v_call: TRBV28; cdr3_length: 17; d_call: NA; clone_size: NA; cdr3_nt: TGTGCCAGCAGTTACCCCACAAACCGGGGGGCCACAAATGAGCAGTTCTTC; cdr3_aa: CASSYPTNRGATNEQFF
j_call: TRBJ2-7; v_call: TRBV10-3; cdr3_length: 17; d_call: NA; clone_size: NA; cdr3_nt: TGTGCCATCAGTGACCGATCCCGGACACAGAACTTTTACGAGCAGTACTTC; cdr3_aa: CAISDRSRTQNFYEQYF
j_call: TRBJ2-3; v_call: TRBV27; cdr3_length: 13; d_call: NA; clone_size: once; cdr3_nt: TGTGCCAGCGGATTCCCCACCACAGATACGCAGTATTTT; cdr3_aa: CASGFPTTDTQYF
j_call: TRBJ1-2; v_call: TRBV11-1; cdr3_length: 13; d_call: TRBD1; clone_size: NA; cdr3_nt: TGTGCCAGCAGCCAAGGGACAGGGTTTGGCTACACCTTC; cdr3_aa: CASSQGTGFGYTF
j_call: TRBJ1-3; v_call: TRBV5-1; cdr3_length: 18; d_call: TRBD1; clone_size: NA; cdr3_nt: TGCGCCAGCAGCTCGGGGGACAGGATGTTAGGTTCAGGAAACACCATATATTTT; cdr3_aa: CASSSGDRMLGSGNTIYF
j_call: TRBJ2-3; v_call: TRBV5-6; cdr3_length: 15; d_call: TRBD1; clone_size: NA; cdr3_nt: TGTGCCAGCAGCTCCAGACAGGGAATCACAGATACGCAGTATTTT; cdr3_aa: CASSSRQGITDTQYF
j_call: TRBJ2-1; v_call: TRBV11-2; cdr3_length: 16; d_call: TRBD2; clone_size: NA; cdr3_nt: TGTGCCAGCAGCCAAGGCGTGGGACTAGCGGGAGGAGAGCAGTTCTTC; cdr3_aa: CASSQGVGLAGGEQFF
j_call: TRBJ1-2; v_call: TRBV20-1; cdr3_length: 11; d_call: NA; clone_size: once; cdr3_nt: TGCAGTGGGGATGCTAACTATGGCTACACCTTC; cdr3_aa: CSGDANYGYTF
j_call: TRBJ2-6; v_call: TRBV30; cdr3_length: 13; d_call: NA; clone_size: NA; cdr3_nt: TGTGCCTTAGGACTCCCCGGGGCCAACGTCCTGACTTTC; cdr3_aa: CALGLPGANVLTF
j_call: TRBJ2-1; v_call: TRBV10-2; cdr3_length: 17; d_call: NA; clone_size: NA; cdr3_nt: TGCGCCAGCAGTGAGTCGCCCTACTATTACTCCTACAATGAGCAGTTCTTC; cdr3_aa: CASSESPYYYSYNEQFF
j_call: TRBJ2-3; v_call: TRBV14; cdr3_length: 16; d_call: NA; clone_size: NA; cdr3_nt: TGTGCCAGCAGCGTTTGGGGAAGGGCTAGCACAGATACGCAGTATTTT; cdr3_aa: CASSVWGRASTDTQYF
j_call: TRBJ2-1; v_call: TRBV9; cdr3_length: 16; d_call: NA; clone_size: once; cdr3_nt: TGTGCCAGCAGCGTAGCTGAGTGGGGGCCCTACAATGAGCAGTTCTTC; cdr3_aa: CASSVAEWGPYNEQFF
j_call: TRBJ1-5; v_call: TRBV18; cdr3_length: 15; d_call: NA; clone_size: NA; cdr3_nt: TGTGCCAGCTCACCACAGGGGATTGGCAATCAGCCCCAGCATTTT; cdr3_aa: CASSPQGIGNQPQHF
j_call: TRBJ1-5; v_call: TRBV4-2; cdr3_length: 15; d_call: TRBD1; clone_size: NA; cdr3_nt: TGTGCCAGCAGCCAAGAAGGGACAGGCTCTCAGCCCCGGCATTTT; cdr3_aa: CASSQEGTGSQPRHF
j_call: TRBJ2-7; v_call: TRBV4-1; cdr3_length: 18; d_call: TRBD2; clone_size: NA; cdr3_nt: TGCGCCAGCAGCCAAGGACCCCCCGGGGGGCTAGCGGGTGACGAGCAGTACTTC; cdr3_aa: CASSQGPPGGLAGDEQYF
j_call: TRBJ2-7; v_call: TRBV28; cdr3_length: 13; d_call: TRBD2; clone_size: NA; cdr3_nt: TGTGCCAGCAGTCCCCCGGGACTAGCGGGAACGTACTTC; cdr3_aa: CASSPPGLAGTYF
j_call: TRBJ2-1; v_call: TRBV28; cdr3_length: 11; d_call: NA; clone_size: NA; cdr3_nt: TGTGCCAGCAGTTCTCAGGGTGAGCAGTTCTTC; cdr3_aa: CASSSQGEQFF
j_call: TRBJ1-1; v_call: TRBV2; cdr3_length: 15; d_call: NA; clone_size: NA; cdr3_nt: TGTGCCAGCAGTGAACGTGGGGCGCGGGACACTGAAGCTTTCTTT; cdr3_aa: CASSERGARDTEAFF
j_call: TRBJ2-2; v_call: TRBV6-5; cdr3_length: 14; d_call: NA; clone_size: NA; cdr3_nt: TGTGCCAGCAGTAAGGCACAGTCCACCGGGGAGCTGTTTTTT; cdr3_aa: CASSKAQSTGELFF
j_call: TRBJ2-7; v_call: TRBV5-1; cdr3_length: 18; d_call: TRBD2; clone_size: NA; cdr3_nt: TGCGCCAGCAGCTCGCTAGCGGGAGAAGGCCGGGGATTCCACGAGCAGTACTTC; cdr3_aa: CASSSLAGEGRGFHEQYF
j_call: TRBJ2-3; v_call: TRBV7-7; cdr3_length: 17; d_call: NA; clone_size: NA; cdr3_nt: TGTGCCAGCGGCCTATCGGACTCAAAACGAAGCACAGATACGCAGTATTTT; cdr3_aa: CASGLSDSKRSTDTQYF
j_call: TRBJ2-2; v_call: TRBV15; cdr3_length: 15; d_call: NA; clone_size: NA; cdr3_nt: TGTGCCACCAGCAGTGGGACTGCGAACACCGGGGAGCTGTTTTTT; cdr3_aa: CATSSGTANTGELFF